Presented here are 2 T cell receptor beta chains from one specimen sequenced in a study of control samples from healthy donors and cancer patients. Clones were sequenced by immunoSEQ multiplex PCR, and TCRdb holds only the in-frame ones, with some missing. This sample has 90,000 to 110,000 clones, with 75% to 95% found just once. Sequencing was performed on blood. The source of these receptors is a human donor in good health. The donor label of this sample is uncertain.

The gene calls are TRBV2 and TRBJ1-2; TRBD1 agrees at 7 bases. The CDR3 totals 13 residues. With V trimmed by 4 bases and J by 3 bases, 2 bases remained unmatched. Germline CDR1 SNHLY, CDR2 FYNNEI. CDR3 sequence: CASSGDRDYGYTF. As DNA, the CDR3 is TGTGCCAGCAGTGGGGACAGAGACTATGGCTACACCTTC.

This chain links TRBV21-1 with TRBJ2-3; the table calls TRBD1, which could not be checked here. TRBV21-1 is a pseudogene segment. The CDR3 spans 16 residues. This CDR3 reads CASSNPGQRPTDTQYF. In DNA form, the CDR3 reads TGTGCCAGCAGCAACCCGGGACAGAGACCCACAGATACGCAGTATTTT.